The 32 T cell receptor beta chains listed next were all sequenced from one sample in a study of human T cells and chemical hapten exposure. Indicated time point: patch test 1, 2 weeks after DPC sensitization. This sample's treatment: therapeutic diphenylcyclopropenone sensitization with weekly scalp DPC. One entry per CDR3 protein, called by TCRdb with MiXCR from the RACE reads. Of 84,000 or so distinct CDR3 sequences in the sample, about 10% are singletons; the top ten hold 2.2%. The specimen was whole blood, collected in connection with sensitization to the hapten diphenylcyclopropenone (DPC). These receptors originate from a man between 35 and 55 years old with alopecia areata. Some clones in this sample may be carry-over from other donors' samples.

The chain couples TRBV13 to TRBJ2-5, with a possible D match to TRBD1 (5 bases). This CDR3 contains 17 residues. Germline V gives CDR1 PRHDT, CDR2 FYEKMQ (reference sequence). Trimming cost V 5 bases and J 1 base, with 20 bases left between them. Written as DNA, the CDR3 is TGTGCCAGCAGCCCGCGTGGCAGGGCGACCAGCCAAGAGACCCAGTACTTC. Protein: CASSPRGRATSQETQYF.

As regards this clonotype: An end of the junction does not agree with germline; a read error may underlie this. This CDR3 reads CASSIAGDTYEQYF. The CDR3 nucleotides are TGTGCCAGCAGTATAGCGGGAGACACCTACGAGCAGTACTTC. The rearrangement joins TRBV12-3 or TRBV12-4 to TRBJ2-7; 9 bases line up with TRBD2. This CDR3 region has 14 residues.

V and J are TRBV15 and TRBJ2-7; TRBD1 might be the D (6 bases). CDR1 is LNHNV and CDR2 is YYDKDF in the germline V gene (reference sequence). Trimming pared 0 bases from V and 5 bases from J, leaving 11 bases between. The CDR3 runs 14 residues. CDR3 in amino acids: CATSREGRGHEQYF. CDR3 DNA sequence: TGTGCCACCAGCAGAGAGGGCAGGGGCCACGAGCAGTACTTC. Filled out from reference TRBV15 and TRBJ2-7, the complete variable domain reads DAMVIQNPRYQVTQFGKPVTLSCSQTLNHNVMYWYQQKSSQAPKLLFHYYDKDFNNEADTPDNFQSRRPNTSFCFLDIRSPGLGDTAMYLCATSREGRGHEQYFGPGTRLTVT.

This clonotype came up once. The chain links TRBV7-2 to TRBJ2-1; 9 bases align to TRBD2. Germline trimming cut 3 bases from V and 8 bases from J; bases unmatched to any gene: 11. Germline V lookup: CDR1 SGHTA, CDR2 FQGNSA. The CDR3 is 16 residues long. The CDR3 DNA is TGTGCCAGCAGCTTGTCCGGGACTAGCCCTCACGATGAGCAGTTCTTC. Amino acid sequence: CASSLSGTSPHDEQFF.

This clonotype was recorded a few times. This chain connects TRBV28 to TRBJ1-6; TRBD1 matches 9 bases. There are 15 residues in the CDR3. Trimming cost V 5 bases and J 9 bases; bases outside gene matches: 8. Germline loops: CDR1 MDHEN, CDR2 SYDVKM. The CDR3 loop is CASSPSGTGISPLHF. The CDR3 DNA reads TGTGCCAGCAGTCCCTCCGGGACAGGGATTTCACCCCTCCACTTT.

The chain has TRBV6-2 or TRBV6-3 and TRBJ2-5; 8 nucleotides match TRBD2. The germline gives CDR1 MNHEY, CDR2 SVGEGT. This CDR3 region has 15 residues. Losses at the gene ends were 2 bases for V and 5 bases for J; bases not matched to a gene: 7. The CDR3 sequence is CASSYALAAGETQYF. Here the CDR3 DNA reads TGTGCCAGCAGTTACGCACTAGCGGCAGGGGAGACCCAGTACTTC.

This clonotype has at least ten counts. J is TRBJ1-1 and V is TRBV5-1; D may be TRBD1 (5 bases). The CDR3 spans 16 residues. CDR1 is SGHRS and CDR2 is YFSETQ in the germline V gene. Trimming removed 1 base at V and 0 bases at J, with 13 bases between. CDR3 sequence: CASSLTGTALNTEAFF. In DNA, the CDR3 is TGCGCCAGCAGCTTGACCGGGACGGCTCTGAACACTGAAGCTTTCTTT.

This clonotype has a handful of counts. This rearrangement joins TRBV20-1 to TRBJ2-3; D not certain. This CDR3 spans 11 amino acids. Per the germline V gene, CDR1 is DFQATT and CDR2 is SNEGSKA (reference sequence). V was clipped by 4 bases and J by 6 bases, with 8 bases between them. The chain's CDR3 is CSAIFSDTQYF. DNA of the CDR3: TGCAGTGCTATTTTTAGTGATACGCAGTATTTT.

This clonotype was observed a handful of times. The V call is TRBV29-1, the J call TRBJ2-5, with D perhaps TRBD1 (5 bases). Germline CDR1 is SQVTM and CDR2 is ANQGSEA. V lost 5 bases to trimming and J lost 1 base, with 8 bases between them. CDR3 length: 12 amino acids. The CDR3 here is CSVRRAQETQYF. DNA for the CDR3: TGCAGCGTTCGCAGGGCCCAAGAGACCCAGTACTTC. The complete variable domain, with remaining parts taken from reference TRBV29-1 and TRBJ2-5, reads SAVISQKPSRDICQRGTSLTIQCQVDSQVTMMFWYRQQPGQSLTLIATANQGSEATYESGFVIDKFPISRPNLTFSTLTVSNMSPEDSSIYLCSVRRAQETQYFGPGTRLLVL.

This clonotype has just a few counts. The V call is TRBV7-8, the J call TRBJ2-3; unclear D gene. Trimming left V 6 bases short and J 4 bases short, with 5 bases between. This CDR3 has 11 amino acids. In germline, CDR1 is SGHVS, CDR2 FQNEAQ. The CDR3 DNA reads TGTGCCAGCAGAAATTCAGATACGCAGTATTTT. It codes for CASRNSDTQYF.

A few counts support this clonotype. This chain uses TRBV9 with TRBJ2-2, with 10 positions matching TRBD2. The germline gives CDR1 SGDLS, CDR2 YYNGEE. Germline trimming cut 4 bases from V and 2 bases from J; bases unmatched to any gene: 5. The CDR3 sequence is 16 residues long. The CDR3 region has the DNA TGTGCCAGCAGCCCTACTAGCGGGACAAACACCGGGGAGCTGTTTTTT. Translating gives CASSPTSGTNTGELFF.

This clonotype was detected only a few times. The V and J genes are TRBV11-1 and TRBJ2-5; 9 bases match TRBD2. This CDR3 has 15 residues. V was pared by 6 bases and J by 1 base, with 6 bases of the junction left unmatched. The germline CDR1 and CDR2 sequences are SGHAT and FQDESV (reference sequence). The CDR3 nucleotides are TGTGCCAGCAGTTTCAGACTAGCGGCCCAAGAGACCCAGTACTTC. This gives the protein CASSFRLAAQETQYF.

In its sample, this clonotype was seen many times. The rearrangement links TRBV29-1 to TRBJ2-4; D not certain. This CDR3 has 14 residues. In germline, CDR1 is SQVTM, CDR2 ANQGSEA. The ends were cut back, 7 bases at V and 3 bases at J, with 16 bases in the middle. In DNA, the CDR3 is TGCAGCGCGAGTCCCATGGGTGACAAAAACATTCAGTACTTC. It yields the protein CSASPMGDKNIQYF.

This clonotype has a handful of counts. The chain recombines TRBV7-2 with TRBJ1-1; tentative D call: TRBD1 (6 bases). Germline CDR1 reads SGHTA; CDR2 reads FQGNSA. CDR3 length equals 14 residues. V was cut by 2 bases and J by 5 bases, with 12 bases left in between. The CDR3 DNA is TGTGCCAGCAGCTTACCATTAGGGGGGACTGAAGCTTTCTTT. Translated: CASSLPLGGTEAFF.

This clonotype showed up many times. The chain has TRBV7-2 and TRBJ2-7; 14 bases are a match to TRBD2. Germline CDR1 and CDR2: SGHTA and FQGNSA. The CDR3 is 14 residues long. V lost 5 bases and J lost 8; bases outside the gene matches: 5. As DNA, the CDR3 is TGTGCCAGCAGCAGAGGGACTAGCGGGAGCCAGCAGTACGTC. Translating gives CASSRGTSGSQQYV.

This rearrangement joins TRBV28 to TRBJ2-7; the match to TRBD2 covers 13 bases. Germline lookup yields CDR1 MDHEN and CDR2 SYDVKM. The CDR3 spans 15 residues. After removal of 3 bases from V and 6 bases from J, the junction contained 5 bases not matched to a gene. The DNA for the CDR3 is TGTGCCAGCAGTTTCTGGGGACTAGCGGGAACCGAGCAGTACTTC. It encodes CASSFWGLAGTEQYF.

The gene calls are TRBV2 and TRBJ2-4; TRBD2 agrees at 7 bases. The CDR3 sequence is 15 residues long. V lost 8 bases and J lost 0; bases outside the gene matches: 7. Looked up from germline, CDR1 is SNHLY and CDR2 is FYNNEI. DNA of the CDR3: TGTGCCAGCCTAGCGGTAAATCTAGCCAAAAACATTCAGTACTTC. Translating gives CASLAVNLAKNIQYF.

The sample holds many counts of this clonotype. The rearrangement uses TRBV11-3 and TRBJ1-1; the D gene is possibly TRBD1 (5 bases). Germline V gene lookup returns CDR1 SGHNT and CDR2 YENEEA. The germline V and J ends were trimmed by 6 bases and 0 bases, with 8 bases remaining between them. This CDR3 is built from 13 residues. The CDR3 nucleotides are TGTGCCAGCAGGACAGATTTGAACACTGAAGCTTTCTTT. This sequence encodes CASRTDLNTEAFF.

This clonotype occurred many times. The chain has TRBV20-1 and TRBJ1-6; 8 nucleotides align to TRBD1. CDR1 and CDR2 from the germline V gene are DFQATT and SNEGSKA (reference sequence). After removal of 0 bases from V and 5 bases from J, the junction contained 3 bases not matched to a gene. CDR3 size: 15 residues. The CDR3: CSAREDRGNNSPLHF. In DNA, the CDR3 is TGCAGTGCTAGAGAAGACAGGGGCAATAATTCACCCCTCCACTTT.

This clonotype was seen a few times. In DNA form, the CDR3 reads TGTGCCAGCAGCCAACCGTTCGCAGGGATCGGCACAGATACGCAGTATTTT. Its translation is CASSQPFAGIGTDTQYF. V gene TRBV3-1 combines with J gene TRBJ2-3; possible D gene TRBD1, 5 bases. V was pared by 2 bases and J by 1 base, with 16 bases between. This CDR3 region has 17 residues. CDR1 is LGHDT, CDR2 YNNKEL, per germline (reference sequence).

This clonotype was seen at least ten times. V gene TRBV6-2 or TRBV6-3 combines with J gene TRBJ1-1; TRBD1 might be the D (5 bases). V was trimmed by 6 bases and J by 4 bases, leaving 21 bases between them. The CDR3 totals 16 residues. Looked up from germline, CDR1 is MNHEY and CDR2 is SVGEGT. CDR3 protein: CASSPTPGRVGTEAFF. CDR3 nucleotide sequence: TGTGCCAGCAGCCCCACGCCGGGCAGGGTAGGCACTGAAGCTTTCTTT.

CDR3 in amino acids: CATSREETYEQYF. The CDR3 coding sequence is TGTGCCACCAGCAGAGAGGAAACCTACGAGCAGTACTTC. This sequence joins TRBV15 and TRBJ2-7; no reliable D call. CDR1 and CDR2 (germline): LNHNV, YYDKDF (reference sequence). Trimming removed 0 bases at V and 2 bases at J, with 5 bases between. CDR3 length: 13 amino acids.

The rearrangement uses TRBV27 and TRBJ1-2; D might be TRBD1 (5 bases). The ends were cut back, 7 bases at V and 4 bases at J, with 19 bases in the middle. Germline CDR1 MNHEY, CDR2 SMNVEV (reference sequence). This CDR3 comprises 15 residues. The CDR3 region has the DNA TGTGCCAGCAAGGTTGTCGGAGGGGATTTCTATGGCTACACCTTC. Translated: CASKVVGGDFYGYTF.

In its sample, this clonotype was seen many times. The rearrangement uses TRBV3-1 and TRBJ1-5; no clear D gene. The CDR3 is 12 amino acids. The V gene lost 1 base and the J gene lost 15 bases, with 13 bases spanning the gap. In germline, CDR1 is LGHDT, CDR2 YNNKEL (reference sequence). CDR3 sequence reads: CASSQGELGPHF. The CDR3 DNA sequence: TGTGCCAGCAGCCAAGGGGAATTAGGCCCGCATTTT.

The table lists this clonotype with many counts. The chain joins TRBV29-1 to TRBJ2-5; tentatively, D is TRBD2 (7 bases). The CDR3 loop spans 14 amino acids. V was trimmed by 4 bases and J by 4 bases, leaving 16 bases between them. Germline CDR1 and CDR2: SQVTM and ANQGSEA. CDR3 sequence (DNA): TGCAGCGTTGGGGAGGGGGGGACCAGAGAGACCCAGTACTTC. Translation gives CSVGEGGTRETQYF.

This clonotype was picked up a small number of times. The chain links TRBV7-9 to TRBJ2-4; possible D gene TRBD2, 6 bases. Germline loops: CDR1 SEHNR, CDR2 FQNEAQ (reference sequence). This CDR3 spans 11 amino acids. Trimming pared 1 base from V and 13 bases from J, leaving 8 bases between. CDR3 sequence: CASSLGDLQYF. DNA for the CDR3: TGTGCCAGCAGCTTAGGGGACTTGCAGTACTTC.

The V call is TRBV29-1, the J call TRBJ1-4, with 9 bases fitting TRBD1. The CDR3 spans 15 residues. The V gene end was trimmed by 5 bases and the J gene end by 5 bases; junction bases not matched to a gene: 9. From germline, CDR1 is SQVTM and CDR2 ANQGSEA. Here the CDR3 DNA reads TGCAGCGTTAGAAGTCGGGACAGGGAAAATGAAAAACTGTTTTTT. This sequence encodes CSVRSRDRENEKLFF.

This clonotype was found a few times. The chain has TRBV5-1 and TRBJ2-3; D not resolved. Germline V gene sequence: CDR1 SGHRS, CDR2 YFSETQ. The V end lost 6 bases, the J end lost 6 bases, and 17 bases lay between the germline ends. This CDR3 spans 14 amino acids. The CDR3 loop is CASTTSSPQDTQYF. In DNA form, the CDR3 reads TGCGCCAGCACGACCTCCTCTCCCCAGGATACGCAGTATTTT.

The chain uses TRBV10-2 and TRBJ2-1, with TRBD2 matching 10 bases. This CDR3 spans 13 amino acids. The germline V gene has CDR1 WSHSY and CDR2 SAAADI. The J segment lost 7 bases and the V segment lost 4 bases, leaving 1 base of the junction unmatched. CDR3: CASSASGSNEQFF. In DNA form, the CDR3 reads TGCGCCAGCAGTGCTAGCGGGAGTAATGAGCAGTTCTTC.

This clonotype was seen more than once but under ten times. In DNA, the CDR3 is TGCGCCAGCAGCCAAGATTACAGGGAATATTCACCCCTCCACTTT. Translation gives CASSQDYREYSPLHF. J is TRBJ1-6 and V is TRBV4-3, with a weak D call TRBD1 (6 bases). The germline V gene has CDR1 LGHNA and CDR2 YSLEER. The CDR3 spans 15 residues. V was clipped by 0 bases and J by 8 bases, with 11 bases between them.

The genes are TRBV6-6 and TRBJ2-3; 10 bases are shared with TRBD2. V was clipped by 0 bases and J by 5 bases; unmatched bases: 8. Germline CDR1 reads MNHNY; CDR2 reads SVGAGI (reference sequence). CDR3 length equals 17 residues. CDR3 bases: TGTGCCAGCAGTTACTCGTCGGTAGCGGGGGGAGGAGATACGCAGTATTTT. Translation gives CASSYSSVAGGGDTQYF.

The chain couples TRBV6-2 or TRBV6-3 to TRBJ2-7, with D perhaps matching TRBD1 or TRBD2 (5 bases each). This CDR3 has 14 residues. The germline CDR1 and CDR2 sequences are MNHEY and SVGEGT. With 7 bases removed from V and 0 bases from J, the gap between germline ends came to 13 bases. The CDR3 loop reads CASNDRDASYEQYV. CDR3 nucleotide sequence: TGTGCCAGCAACGACCGGGACGCCTCCTACGAGCAGTACGTC.